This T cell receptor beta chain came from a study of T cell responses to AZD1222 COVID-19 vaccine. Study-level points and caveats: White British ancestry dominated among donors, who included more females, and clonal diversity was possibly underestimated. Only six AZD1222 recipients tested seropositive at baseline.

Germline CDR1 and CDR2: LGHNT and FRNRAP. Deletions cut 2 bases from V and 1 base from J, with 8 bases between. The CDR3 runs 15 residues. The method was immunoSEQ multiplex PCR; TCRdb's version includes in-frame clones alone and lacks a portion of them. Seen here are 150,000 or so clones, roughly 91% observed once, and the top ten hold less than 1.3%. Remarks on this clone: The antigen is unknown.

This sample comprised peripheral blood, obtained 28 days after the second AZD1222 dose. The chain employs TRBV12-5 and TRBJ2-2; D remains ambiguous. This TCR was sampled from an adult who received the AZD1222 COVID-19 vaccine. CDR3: CASGLSVGNTGELFF. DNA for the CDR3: TGTGCTAGTGGTTTGTCCGTGGGGAACACCGGGGAGCTGTTTTTT.